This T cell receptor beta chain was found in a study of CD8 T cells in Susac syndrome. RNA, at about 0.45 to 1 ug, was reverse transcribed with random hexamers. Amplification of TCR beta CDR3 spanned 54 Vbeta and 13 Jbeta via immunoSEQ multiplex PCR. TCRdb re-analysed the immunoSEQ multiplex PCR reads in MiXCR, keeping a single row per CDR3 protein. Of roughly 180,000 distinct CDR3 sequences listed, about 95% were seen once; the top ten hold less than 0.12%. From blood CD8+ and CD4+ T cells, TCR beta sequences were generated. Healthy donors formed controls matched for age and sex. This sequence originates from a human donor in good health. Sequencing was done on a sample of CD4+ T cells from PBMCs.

The CDR3 nucleotides are TGTGCCAGCAGCCAACTAGCGGGAGTCACCGAGCAGTACTTC. Translation: CASSQLAGVTEQYF. The rearrangement joins TRBV14 to TRBJ2-7; TRBD2 matches at 10 bases. The CDR3 loop spans 14 amino acids. Trimming at V came to 2 bases and at J to 6 bases, leaving 4 bases not matched to a gene. Germline V CDR1 and CDR2: SGHDN, FVKESK.